The T cell receptor beta chain described here comes from a study of shared clonotypes between healthy human individuals. Germline CDR1 and CDR2: SGHRS and YFSETQ. V lost 6 bases to trimming and J lost 4 bases; unmatched junction nucleotides: 14. This CDR3 is 16 amino acids long. The sample holds one count of this clone. The method was immunoSEQ multiplex PCR; TCRdb's version includes in-frame clones alone and lacks a portion of them. The sample comprises approximately 2,300,000 clones, roughly 90% of which are singletons, and 0.3% to 0.4% rests with the top ten. Sequenced sample: naive CD4+ T cells from PBMCs. Subset meaning: CD45RA+ positively selected. The chain recombines TRBV5-1 with TRBJ1-1, with 8 bases identical to TRBD1. This TCR came from a man aged 18 to 30 in good health. Some clones in this sample may be carry-over from other donors' samples. CDR3: CASNLSPGGGGTEAFF. The CDR3 DNA is TGCGCCAGCAACCTAAGCCCAGGGGGCGGTGGCACTGAAGCTTTCTTT.